The 27 T cell receptor beta chains listed next were all sequenced from one sample in a study of blood T cell repertoires in COVID-19. Produced via immunoSEQ multiplex PCR; TCRdb's table is partial and in-frame only. Of under 130,000 clones detected, roughly 82% appear once; the ten largest clones hold 12%. The sequencing input was peripheral blood. Receptor source: a human donor in a cohort sampled during active COVID-19.

V and J are TRBV6-5 and TRBJ1-2; D might be TRBD1 (6 bases). V lost 7 bases and J 2 bases, leaving 14 bases between the germline ends. Germline V gene sequence: CDR1 MNHEY, CDR2 SVGAGI. The CDR3 has 14 amino acids. CDR3: CASTPGANNYGYTF. CDR3 DNA sequence: TGTGCCAGCACCCCAGGGGCGAACAACTATGGCTACACCTTC.

The V gene is TRBV11-3, the J gene TRBJ1-6, with D possibly matching TRBD1 (5 bases). Germline V CDR1 and CDR2: SGHNT, YENEEA. V lost 7 bases and J 13 bases, leaving 20 bases between the germline ends. This CDR3 region has 14 residues. The chain's CDR3 is CASKKGQWTWPLHF. CDR3 in DNA: TGTGCCAGCAAAAAGGGGCAGTGGACGTGGCCCCTCCACTTT. The full variable domain, in which reference TRBV11-3 and TRBJ1-6 provide the parts outside the CDR3, is EAGVVQSPRYKIIEKKQPVAFWCNPISGHNTLYWYLQNLGQGPELLIRYENEEAVDDSQLPKDRFSAERLKGVDSTLKIQPAELGDSAVYLCASKKGQWTWPLHFGNGTRLTVT.

This clone has just one count. The chain employs TRBV18 and TRBJ1-1; the D is unclear. The germline gives CDR1 KGHSH, CDR2 LQKENI. The germline V and J ends were trimmed by 0 bases and 4 bases, with 6 bases remaining between them. This CDR3 is 13 amino acids long. CDR3 in amino acids: CASSPPRVTEAFF. The CDR3 nucleotides are TGTGCCAGCTCACCACCGAGAGTCACTGAAGCTTTCTTT.

The chain recombines TRBV6-5 with TRBJ1-2; TRBD1 matches at 7 bases. There are 14 residues in the CDR3. Germline V gene sequence: CDR1 MNHEY, CDR2 SVGAGI. After removal of 0 bases from V and 4 bases from J, the junction contained 2 bases not matched to a gene. As DNA, the CDR3 is TGTGCCAGCAGTTACTCAGGGACAGCCTATGGCTACACCTTC. Its protein product is CASSYSGTAYGYTF.

The V gene is TRBV5-1, the J gene TRBJ1-2; D not resolved. The length of the CDR3 is 13 residues. V lost 8 bases, J lost 3 bases, and 14 bases lay in between. Germline-derived CDR1 and CDR2 are SGHRS and YFSETQ. CDR3: CASKLQSDYGYTF. The CDR3 DNA reads TGCGCCAGTAAACTCCAGAGCGACTATGGCTACACCTTC.

The chain has TRBV19 and TRBJ1-2; D might be TRBD1 (6 bases). V lost 3 bases to trimming and J lost 2 bases, with 16 bases between them. The CDR3 totals 16 residues. In germline, CDR1 is LNHDA, CDR2 SQIVND (reference sequence). The CDR3 nucleotides read TGTGCCAGTAGTATCCACACCTCACAGGGAAACTATGGCTACACCTTC. Encoded protein: CASSIHTSQGNYGYTF.

The gene calls are TRBV5-1 and TRBJ2-2; D gene unclear. Trimming stripped 1 base from V and 4 bases from J, with 5 bases between. The germline V gene has CDR1 SGHRS and CDR2 YFSETQ. The CDR3 is made up of 13 amino acids. CDR3 in DNA: TGCGCCAGCAGCTTGACTTTCACCGGGGAGCTGTTTTTT. Translated, it gives CASSLTFTGELFF.

This clone was seen more than once but under ten times. The chain is built from TRBV7-9 and TRBJ1-2, with TRBD1 as a possible D gene (6 bases). Germline V lookup: CDR1 SEHNR, CDR2 FQNEAQ (reference sequence). CDR3 length: 15 residues. Between the trimmed V and J ends, which lost 5 bases and 8 bases, there was a span of 21 bases. The CDR3 sequence is CASSIRDIPTEGYTF. The DNA of the CDR3 is TGTGCCAGCAGCATAAGGGACATTCCTACGGAGGGCTACACCTTC.

The chain uses TRBV7-3 and TRBJ2-5; D is possibly TRBD2 (6 bases). Trimming pared 4 bases from V and 5 bases from J, leaving 17 bases between. This CDR3 spans 15 amino acids. Germline CDR1 is SGHTA and CDR2 is FQGTGA. CDR3 region: CASSSTLARGETQYF. Here the CDR3 DNA reads TGTGCCAGCAGCTCCACCCTAGCCCGGGGGGAGACCCAGTACTTC.

The CDR3 nucleotides are TGTGCCAGCAGTTTAGCGACGGGTCGGGAGCAGTACTTC. Amino acids: CASSLATGREQYF. The V gene is TRBV12-3 or TRBV12-4, the J gene TRBJ2-7; D ambiguous. V was pared by 0 bases and J by 7 bases, with 10 bases between. This CDR3 is 13 amino acids long.

This chain joins TRBV21-1 and TRBJ1-4; TRBD1 is the table's D call, not checked against the DNA. TRBV21-1 is recorded as a pseudogene. The CDR3 loop spans 16 amino acids. The CDR3 protein is CASSKRGTGGGEKLFF. For the CDR3, the DNA is TGTGCCAGCAGCAAAAGGGGAACAGGGGGCGGAGAAAAACTGTTTTTT.

Remarks on this clone: Other DNA sequences from this sample encode an identical CDR3 as well. The chain has TRBV27 and TRBJ2-5, with D perhaps matching TRBD2 (5 bases). CDR1 is MNHEY, CDR2 SMNVEV, per germline (reference sequence). The V end was cut by 4 bases, the J end by 1 base, with 7 bases between. The CDR3 spans 13 residues. DNA for the CDR3: TGTGCCAGCAGTTCGCTAGCCCAAGAGACCCAGTACTTC. Translated, it gives CASSSLAQETQYF.

The chain has TRBV7-9 and TRBJ1-2, with D maybe TRBD1 (6 bases). V lost 3 bases, J lost 8 bases, and 13 bases lay in between. The germline V gene encodes CDR1 SEHNR and CDR2 FQNEAQ (reference sequence). The CDR3 runs to 13 residues. Written as DNA, the CDR3 is TGTGCCAGCAGCTTGATAGGGGGTCGGGGCTACACCTTC. Amino acid sequence: CASSLIGGRGYTF.

V and J are TRBV27 and TRBJ1-2; 8 nucleotides line up with TRBD1. The germline CDR1 and CDR2 sequences are MNHEY and SMNVEV (reference sequence). The CDR3 has 15 residues. V was clipped by 8 bases and J by 0 bases; unmatched bases: 8. In DNA, the CDR3 is TGTGCCAGCCGGGACAGGACCTTTGCTAACTATGGCTACACCTTC. This encodes CASRDRTFANYGYTF.

This clone appeared a single time. V gene TRBV5-1 combines with J gene TRBJ1-1; tentatively, D is TRBD1 (5 bases). Trimming cost V 0 bases and J 4 bases, with 10 bases left between them. Germline V gene lookup returns CDR1 SGHRS and CDR2 YFSETQ. The CDR3 loop spans 14 amino acids. The CDR3 DNA follows: TGCGCCAGCAGCTTGGAGGGGCTAGGCACTGAAGCTTTCTTT. Translated: CASSLEGLGTEAFF.

This chain links TRBV2 with TRBJ1-5, with no clear D. CDR1 and CDR2 (germline): SNHLY, FYNNEI. V was clipped by 4 bases and J by 2 bases, with 9 bases between them. This CDR3 has 14 residues. The DNA for the CDR3 is TGTGCCAGCAGTGCGGTACTTGGCAATCAGCCCCAGCATTTT. This encodes CASSAVLGNQPQHF.

The chain employs TRBV3-1 (or the pseudogene TRBV3-2) and TRBJ2-7; D unresolved. V was pared by 4 bases and J by 1 base, with 5 bases between. Germline V CDR1 and CDR2: LGHDT, YNNKEL (reference sequence). The CDR3 extends over 12 amino acids. The CDR3 DNA reads TGTGCCAGCAGCCGGGCGTCCTACGAGCAGTACTTC. Its protein is CASSRASYEQYF.

This sequence joins TRBV21-1 and TRBJ1-4; the table's D call, TRBD1, has no DNA check behind it. TRBV21-1 is designated a pseudogene. The CDR3 sequence is 17 residues long. The CDR3 coding sequence is TGTGCCAGCAGCAAAGTCGGGGTGACAGGGTTAAATGAAAAACTGTTTTTT. Protein: CASSKVGVTGLNEKLFF.

The chain is built from TRBV7-2 and TRBJ1-3; 7 bases agree with TRBD1. Germline CDR1 SGHTA, CDR2 FQGNSA. The CDR3 length is 15 residues. After removal of 4 bases from V and 2 bases from J, the junction contained 5 bases not matched to a gene. CDR3 region: CASSWADRAGNTIYF. The DNA of the CDR3 is TGTGCCAGCAGCTGGGCCGACAGGGCTGGAAACACCATATATTTT.

The rearrangement uses TRBV12-3 or TRBV12-4 and TRBJ2-7; unclear D gene. This CDR3 is built from 11 residues. Trimming cost V 5 bases and J 12 bases, with 14 bases left between them. In nucleotides, the CDR3 is TGTGCCAGCAGTCAACTCCTCGAGGTGTACTTC. It translates to CASSQLLEVYF.

The chain combines TRBV5-1 with TRBJ2-5; TRBD1 aligns across 9 bases. Per the germline V gene, CDR1 is SGHRS and CDR2 is YFSETQ. J gave up 2 bases and V 4 bases, and 9 bases lay outside the gene matches. The CDR3 spans 16 residues. The CDR3 DNA is TGCGCCAGCAGCAATGGGAGGGGACAGGGACAAGAGACCCAGTACTTC. It encodes CASSNGRGQGQETQYF.

The V call is TRBV9, the J call TRBJ2-1; 8 nucleotides match TRBD2. The CDR3 sequence is 15 residues long. V lost 0 bases to trimming and J lost 7 bases; unmatched junction nucleotides: 6. CDR1 is SGDLS and CDR2 is YYNGEE in the germline V gene. The CDR3 loop reads CASSVGAGVFNEQFF. Written as DNA, the CDR3 is TGTGCCAGCAGCGTAGGAGCGGGGGTGTTTAATGAGCAGTTCTTC.

The J gene is TRBJ2-3, the V gene TRBV5-1, with D possibly being TRBD2 (6 bases). Trimming left V 0 bases short and J 4 bases short, with 9 bases between. Germline-derived CDR1 and CDR2 are SGHRS and YFSETQ. This CDR3 comprises 14 residues. Written as DNA, the CDR3 is TGCGCCAGCAGCTTGGTTCTAGCGCCAGATACGCAGTATTTT. Translating it yields CASSLVLAPDTQYF.

The chain carries TRBV6-6 and TRBJ2-3; D might be TRBD2 (6 bases). The V and J ends lost 0 bases and 1 base respectively, with 11 bases between them. The CDR3 runs to 16 residues. Per germline, CDR1 MNHNY and CDR2 SVGAGI (reference sequence). The chain's CDR3 is CASSYSSRRGTDTQYF. The CDR3, as DNA: TGTGCCAGCAGTTACTCGAGTCGGAGGGGCACAGATACGCAGTATTTT.

The chain is built from TRBV7-3 and TRBJ1-1; D may be TRBD1 (6 bases). Deletions cut 3 bases from V and 1 base from J, with 15 bases between. Germline CDR1 SGHTA, CDR2 FQGTGA. The length of the CDR3 is 16 residues. This CDR3 is CASSLGLQGPNTEAFF. DNA of the CDR3: TGTGCCAGCAGCTTGGGCCTACAGGGACCGAACACTGAAGCTTTCTTT.

This chain links TRBV5-1 with TRBJ1-2, with 7 nucleotides matching TRBD1. Trimming took 1 base from V and 7 from J; bases not matched to a gene: 10. The CDR3 contains 15 residues. Germline V gene data show CDR1 as SGHRS and CDR2 as YFSETQ. Here the CDR3 DNA reads TGCGCCAGCAGCTTGCTTCAAGGGGGCACGGGTGGCTACACCTTC. It is translated as CASSLLQGGTGGYTF. Using reference TRBV5-1 and TRBJ1-2 for the parts outside the CDR3, the full variable domain is KAGVTQTPRYLIKTRGQQVTLSCSPISGHRSVSWYQQTPGQGLQFLFEYFSETQRNKGNFPGRFSGRQFSNSRSEMNVSTLELGDSALYLCASSLLQGGTGGYTFGSGTRLTVV.

The CDR3 DNA sequence: TGTGCCAGCAGTTTAGCCCGACTGTACGCGAACACCGGGGAGCTGTTTTTT. This gives the protein CASSLARLYANTGELFF. The rearrangement uses TRBV27 and TRBJ2-2; D remains ambiguous. Germline V gives CDR1 MNHEY, CDR2 SMNVEV (reference sequence). V was cut by 2 bases and J by 0 bases, with 13 bases left in between. The CDR3 spans 17 residues.